A single TCR beta chain is shown here with its context. This clone showed up just once. It lacks a known antigen. No much larger clonotype is one base removed from it; base qualities were not supplied. Donors were patients with melanoma. Reading from cysteine to phenylalanine, the CDR3 counts 14 amino acids. Of the read, only the CDR3 DNA is kept; its 42 bases are in frame from base 1. The data originate from a study of CD4+ T cells in melanoma (dated 2022 in TCRdb). The study in broad terms: The study investigated neoantigen-specific CD4+ T cells in human melanoma. What the study reported, not specific to this receptor: The report described a correlation between neoantigen-specific CD4+ T cells and the function of CD8+ T cells, macrophages and B cells. Neoantigen-specific CD4+ T cells in melanoma were reported to show diverse differentiation states.

Receptor libraries were prepared by the immunoSEQ multiplex PCR assay. TCRdb holds this immuneACCESS table with in-frame rearrangements only. Some clones are missing; in checked studies, unresolved V genes explain under half, and the rest has no known cause. This sample holds 110,000 to 150,000 clones; around 90% were observed only once. The biggest ten clones account for more than 1.5% of the sample. The sequence was collected from a human donor with melanoma. In this chain, TRBV5-3 is recombined with TRBJ1-6; the D gene is possibly TRBD1, with 5 bases matching. TRBV5-3 is classed as an ORF, of uncertain function. In nucleotides, the sequence is TGTGCAAGGCGGGGGGGAGTTGGTAGTTCACCCCTCCACTTT. The translation is CARRGGVGSSPLHF.